This T cell receptor beta chain was found in a study of cytomegalovirus exposure and HLA in healthy donors (dated by TCRdb to 2017 to 2019). Context from the whole study: According to an earlier analysis of 550 to 700 of the donors, some 180 million T cells yielded roughly 110 million unique TCR beta sequences and around 300 Gb of sequence data. An early release covering 550 to 700 HLA-typed donors comprised around 300 gigabases of sequencing data and around 80 million unique TCR sequences. The genetic ancestry cluster associated with self-reported Caucasian donors included about four fifths of the roughly 400 genotyped donors. The study aimed to test whether cataloging public T cell receptors could reveal signatures of past pathogen exposure. The T cell repertoires of 666 subjects were profiled by immunosequencing and related to cytomegalovirus serostatus. Besides the first cohort of 500 to 700 subjects, a separate validation cohort made up of roughly 120 different subjects was used. To predict cytomegalovirus infection status, the study combined high-throughput TCR immunosequencing, statistical association of individual TCRs with disease status, and machine learning. A later analysis re-examined previously published TCR beta repertoires from about 700 donors and added high-resolution HLA genotyping to investigate patterns of TCR occurrence. The later analysis used no new phenotypic data to find candidate immune exposures, relying instead on TCR beta sequences and their occurrence across donors. An earlier analysis of 587 of the donors used high-throughput TCR beta sequencing to judge whether each TCR beta V gene segment behaved as functional or pseudogenic. Donor age, sex, ethnicity and CMV serostatus were compiled alongside the repertoire data. A later genetic analysis used genome-wide SNP genotypes for about 65% of the roughly 670 donors, treating that subset as a discovery cohort. All discovery cohort repertoires had been generated using a single sequencing platform. Both class I and class II loci were covered by HLA typing, at four-digit resolution. Typing coverage differed by locus: A, B, C, DRB1 and DQB1 were typed in about 620-630 donors, DQA1 in approximately 520, DPA1 in some 600, and DPB1 in 450 to 490. Roughly 5 DR-DQ haplotypes were handled as single units for association and clustering, since linkage in the cohort was strong. Across 300 to 500 genotyped donors of the cohort, an average of about 200,000 unique TCR beta nucleotide sequences per donor were sequenced, and approximately 19% of those sequences were non-productive.

This clone was picked up one time. No cognate antigen has been identified for it. No qualities accompany the bases; no much larger clone lies one base away. In total, over 600 healthy bone marrow donors made up the cohort. At the time of sampling, every cohort member was nominally healthy, though immune exposures that went unrecorded were likely present. The donor tested CMV seronegative, placing the donor among the approximately 400 seronegative members of the cohort. A peripheral blood sample was collected from each donor, and TCR beta sequencing was performed on peripheral blood mononuclear cells. The Qiagen DNeasy Blood Extraction Kit was used to extract genomic DNA from the blood cell samples. Library preparation was by the immunoSEQ multiplex PCR assay. A mixture of 60 forward primers for TCR Vbeta segments and 13 reverse primers for TCR Jbeta segments was used in the multiplex PCR. The CDR3 region of rearranged TCR beta genes was amplified from genomic DNA with a multiplex PCR assay. The amplified TCR beta libraries were sequenced on the Illumina HiSeq System as 87-base-pair reads. In the paper's pipeline: A later analysis counted approximately 74 million unique TCR beta chains across the 500 to 850 repertoires, and some 11 million of these chains were shared by at least two donors. A nearest-neighbor algorithm error-corrected the raw reads and collapsed the reads into unique sequences, merging closely related sequences to remove PCR and sequencing errors. To assign V, D and J gene segments, CDR3 sequences were aligned to IMGT reference sequences. For a sequence to be retained, a match of at least six nucleotides to both a V gene segment and a J gene segment was required. Rearrangements were classified as productive when the CDR3 lacked stop codons and remained in frame with V and J, and all other rearrangements were classified as non-productive. CDR3 was defined by IMGT convention, running from the second conserved V-encoded cysteine to the conserved J-encoded phenylalanine. The earlier analysis of some 600 of the donors excluded sequences that lacked an unambiguous match to a single V gene segment. An earlier analysis of approximately 590 of the donors called V segments functional above 56.7% productive rearrangements and segregating when the between-donor standard deviation exceeded 5%. A statistical classification framework was built to diagnose cytomegalovirus status from the catalog of TCR beta chain sequences. A later analysis assigned V and J genes by comparing TCR nucleotide sequences with IMGT/GENE-DB human TR gene sequences. The TCRdist pipeline was used in a later analysis to assign CDR3 sequences and most-parsimonious VDJ recombination scenarios. In a later analysis, each TCR beta chain was defined by its CDR3 amino acid sequence together with its V-gene family, and reads lacking a unique V-gene family were excluded. As a way to deal with suspected cross-contamination and a sequencing artifact, a later analysis dropped 640 or so nucleotide sequences that were highly shared and had low generation probability. In a later analysis, a clonal expansion index for each public chain was calculated from normalized within-repertoire ranks of inferred template counts. In a later analysis, generation probabilities were computed using a VDJ recombination model fitted to out-of-frame rearrangements, and the results were checked against IGoR. In a later analysis, hypergeometric tests were used to score TCR-TCR, TCR-HLA and TCR-CMV co-occurrence, with a repertoire-size bias correction applied to TCR pairs. In a later analysis, false discovery rates were estimated by permuting HLA or CMV assignments 20 times. In a later analysis, co-occurring TCRs were grouped using DBSCAN, and TCRdist sequence similarity was added for clustering within HLA-allele-positive subsets. Co-occurrence clustering excluded repertoires with fewer than 30,000 or more than 120,000 public chains, plus five with anomalous nucleotide sharing. As stored in TCRdb, this immuneACCESS dataset retains in-frame rearrangements with V and J assigned. A fraction of the clones does not appear; measured against another copy, unresolved V genes explain less than half of the discrepancy, and the remainder lacks a known reason. V and J calls and clone size are those listed in that table; D and trimming were worked out from the DNA. The sample table records around 200,000 clones; 60% to 80% of these occur just once. The top ten clones comprise over 2.5% of the sample.

CDR1 LNHDA and CDR2 SQIVND are derived from the germline V gene (reference sequence). The CDR3 runs 16 amino acids, cysteine and phenylalanine included. Just the 48-base CDR3 DNA is kept, in frame starting at base 1. Clipping removes 1 base from V and 8 bases from J, with 10 as the unmatched junction base count. Study-wide findings and limitations: The study gave a list of more than 150 TCR beta chains associated with cytomegalovirus. Cytomegalovirus status was reported to be diagnosed by the classifier with high specificity and sensitivity in both the original and validation cohorts. According to a later analysis, most CMV-associated TCR beta chains appeared to be HLA-restricted, and the HLA associations seemed to be driven largely by CMV exposure. In a later analysis, HLA-associated TCR beta chains were found to be more clonally expanded and to have lower generation probabilities than equally common non-associated chains. CMV serostatus was the only immune exposure information available for the cohort. Compared with the approximately 700-donor mean, donors in an Asian-associated ancestry cluster had fewer N-insertions in productive TCRs, according to a later genetic analysis. The presence/absence analyses assumed that sequencing depth was roughly uniform across donors, and that assumption may not be true. The authors suggested that the approach could potentially be extended to other disease states and immunological phenotypes. In vitro tests confirmed that a few of the cytomegalovirus-associated TCR beta chains recognize cytomegalovirus antigens. Strong co-occurrence of HLA alleles, especially DR and DQ, made assigning TCR associations to individual alleles difficult. A later analysis associated 16,951 TCR beta sequences with specific HLA alleles at a false discovery rate of 0.05. An association between a missense DCLRE1C variant and V-gene and J-gene trimming of TCR beta chains was found in a later genetic analysis and replicated in an independent cohort. A further reported finding was that TCR beta sequences accurately predicted the HLA-A and HLA-B alleles for most subjects in the first cohort. Correlated functional status among segregating V segments might reflect linkage disequilibrium, but an unknown experimental factor could not be ruled out. In a later analysis, TCR association rates were found to vary across HLA loci, with the most associated TCRs seen for DRB1 alleles and the fewest for HLA-C alleles. HLA typing was unavailable for some donors at each locus, so association tests used only the typed subset. The 87-base-pair reads could not distinguish some IMGT-functional V segments, including TRBV6-2 and TRBV6-3, so those segments were excluded. Across donors, most TCR sequences were observed very rarely, whereas some public TCRs were present in many individuals. A cluster of highly shared sequence variants was judged likely to be a technical artifact of the sequencing pipeline. Only TCR beta chains were sequenced in this cohort, and the absence of alpha or paired-chain data limited detectable features. In a later analysis, several top co-occurrence clusters were reported to appear linked to parvovirus B19, influenza, CMV and Epstein-Barr virus. An earlier analysis of approximately 500 of the donors showed that most TCR beta V segments appeared in productive rearrangements either about 87% or about 30% of the time, which broadly matched IMGT annotations. The earlier analysis of approximately 560 of the donors excluded roughly 17 rarely observed V segments, including chromosome 9 orphons, because counts were too low.

Recombination linked TRBV19 to TRBJ1-4, with 7 bases in between that match TRBD1. The sequenced sample consisted of PBMCs. This clonotype originated in a man aged 40-55 years in good health and CMV-seronegative. The sequenced DNA: TGTGCCAGTAGTATAGGGACACTAGGGGGCGAAGAAAAACTGTTTTTT. Translation gives CASSIGTLGGEEKLFF.